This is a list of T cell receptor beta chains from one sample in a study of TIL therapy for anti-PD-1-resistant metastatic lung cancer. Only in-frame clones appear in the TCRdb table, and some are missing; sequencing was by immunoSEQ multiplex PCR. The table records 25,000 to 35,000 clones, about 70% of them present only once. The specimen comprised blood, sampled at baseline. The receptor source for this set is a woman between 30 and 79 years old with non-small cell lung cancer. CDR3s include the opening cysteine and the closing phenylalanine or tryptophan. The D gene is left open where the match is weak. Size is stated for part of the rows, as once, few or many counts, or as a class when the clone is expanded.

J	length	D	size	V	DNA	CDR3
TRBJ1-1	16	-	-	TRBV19	TGTGCCAGTAGTATAAACGGTCAGGTGCCGAACACTGAAGCTTTCTTT	CASSINGQVPNTEAFF
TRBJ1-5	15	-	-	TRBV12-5	TGTGCTAGTGGTTTGGTCTCTCAGGGTAATCAGCCCCAGCATTTT	CASGLVSQGNQPQHF
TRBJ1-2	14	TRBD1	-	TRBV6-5	TGTGCCAGCGGACAGGGGGCAAGCAACTATGGCTACACCTTC	CASGQGASNYGYTF
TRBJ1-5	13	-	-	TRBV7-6	TGTGCCAGCAGCCCCAGGGTGGACCAGCCCCAGCATTTT	CASSPRVDQPQHF
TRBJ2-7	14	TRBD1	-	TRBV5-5	TGTGCCAGCGGCAACTTAGGGGGCGGGTACGAGCAGTACTTC	CASGNLGGGYEQYF
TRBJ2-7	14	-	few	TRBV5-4	TGTGCCAGCAGCCGCATCGGCGGAGGAGGCGAGCAGTACTTC	CASSRIGGGGEQYF
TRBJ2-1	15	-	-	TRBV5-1	TGCGCCAGCAGCCCGTATAGCGGTCGGGACAATGAGCAGTTCTTC	CASSPYSGRDNEQFF
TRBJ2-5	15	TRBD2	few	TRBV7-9	TGTGCCAGCAGCTTAGTAGCGGGGGGCGTGGAGACCCAGTACTTC	CASSLVAGGVETQYF
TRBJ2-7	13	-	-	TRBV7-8	TGTGCCAGCAGCTTAAGTCGGGGGCGTGAGCAGTACTTC	CASSLSRGREQYF
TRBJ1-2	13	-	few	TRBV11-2	TGTGCCAGCAGACCACTAAGGCTTGATGGCTACACCTTC	CASRPLRLDGYTF
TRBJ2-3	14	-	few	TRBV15	TGTGCCACCAGCTCGCCGTACCGTGGGGATACGCAGTATTTT	CATSSPYRGDTQYF
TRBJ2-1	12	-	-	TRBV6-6	TGTGCCAGCAGTTACCGGAGTTATGAGCAGTTCTTC	CASSYRSYEQFF
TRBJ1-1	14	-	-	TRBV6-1	TGTGCCAGCAGTGAAAGTCTGGGGAACACTGAAGCTTTCTTT	CASSESLGNTEAFF
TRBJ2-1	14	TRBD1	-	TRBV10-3	TGTGCCATCAGTGGCACAGGGGACTACAATGAGCAGTTCTTC	CAISGTGDYNEQFF
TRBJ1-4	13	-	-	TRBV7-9	TGTGCCAGCAGACAGGCCGGCAGTGAAAAACTGTTTTTT	CASRQAGSEKLFF
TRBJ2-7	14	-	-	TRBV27	TGTGCCAGCAGCTCCTTAGGGGAAGGGTACGAGCAGTACTTC	CASSSLGEGYEQYF
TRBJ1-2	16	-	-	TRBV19	TGTGCCAGTAGTATAACGTCCTCCTCCCTGTTCGATGGCTACACCTTC	CASSITSSSLFDGYTF
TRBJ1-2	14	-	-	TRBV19	TGTGCCAGTAGTATAGATTTACTACGCTGGGGCTACACCTTC	CASSIDLLRWGYTF
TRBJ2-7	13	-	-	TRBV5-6	TGTGCCAGCAGCCCGAGTCGGGCCTACGAGCAGTACTTC	CASSPSRAYEQYF
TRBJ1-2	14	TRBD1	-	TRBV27	TGTGCCAGCAGTCCTCGACAGGGGGTAAAGGGCTACACCTTC	CASSPRQGVKGYTF
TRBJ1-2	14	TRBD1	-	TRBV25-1	TGTGCCAGCACCCCTTCGGGGACAGGGGGAACCTACACCTTC	CASTPSGTGGTYTF
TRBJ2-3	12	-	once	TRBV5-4	TGTGCCAGCAGCGCGGGCACAGATACGCAGTATTTT	CASSAGTDTQYF
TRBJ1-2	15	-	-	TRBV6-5	TGTGCCAGCAGTTCGTTGGGCCTCCGTGGGGATGGCTACACCTTC	CASSSLGLRGDGYTF
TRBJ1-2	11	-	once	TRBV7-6	TGTGCCAGCAGCTGGGAGGGTGGCTACACCTTC	CASSWEGGYTF
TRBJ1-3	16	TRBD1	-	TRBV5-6	TGTGCAACTCGCGGGGGGACAGGGAATCCTGGAAACACCATATATTTT	CATRGGTGNPGNTIYF
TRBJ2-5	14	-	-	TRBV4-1	TGCGCCAGCAGCCAAGTGGGCAGCCAAGAGACCCAGTACTTC	CASSQVGSQETQYF
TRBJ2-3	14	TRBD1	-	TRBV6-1	TGTGCCAGCAGCGACAGGGGGTTGACAGATACGCAGTATTTT	CASSDRGLTDTQYF